These T cell receptor beta chains were read from a single sample in a study of identical twins. MiXCR, applied by TCRdb to the 5' RACE reads, yields one record per CDR3 protein. This sample carries about 570,000 distinct CDR3 sequences, 7.5% to 10% of them seen once, and the ten largest clones take roughly 3.2%. The data were also submitted as part of a second study, on yellow fever vaccine responses in identical twins.

The sequenced sample consisted of PBMCs. The source is a woman under 30 in good health. Both conserved end residues are part of each CDR3. The D gene is left open where the match is weak. Expanded clones get a size class; other rows say once, few or many, or leave the size out.

D: .
V: TRBV21-1
size: .
J: TRBJ2-6
DNA: TGTGCCAGTTTAAGGGGGGCGCTAGGACGCTCTGGGGCCAACGTCCTGACTTTC
CDR3: CASLRGALGRSGANVLTF

D: .
V: TRBV20-1
size: .
J: TRBJ2-1
DNA: TGCAGTGCTAGAGACATCTGGACTGGAGGCCACAATGAGCAGTTCTTC
CDR3: CSARDIWTGGHNEQFF

D: .
V: TRBV12-3/TRBV12-4
size: .
J: TRBJ1-5
DNA: TGTGCCAGCAGGCCAGGGTTGGGTCAGCCCCAGCATTTT
CDR3: CASRPGLGQPQHF

D: TRBD2
V: TRBV27
size: few
J: TRBJ2-3
DNA: TGTGCCAGCAGTTTGGGGGTACTAGCGGGAGTCATCACAGATACGCAGTATTTT
CDR3: CASSLGVLAGVITDTQYF

D: TRBD1
V: TRBV19
size: .
J: TRBJ2-7
DNA: TGTGCCAGTAGTCCTAACCAGGGGGTACGTTACGAGCAGTACTTC
CDR3: CASSPNQGVRYEQYF

D: TRBD1
V: TRBV12-3/TRBV12-4
size: few
J: TRBJ1-2
DNA: TGTGCCAGCAGCCGTTCCGGACGGGACAGGAAGAACTATGGCTACACCTTC
CDR3: CASSRSGRDRKNYGYTF

D: .
V: TRBV19
size: .
J: TRBJ2-1
DNA: TGTGCCAGTAGTATAGATCTTCGATCCGTGAGCAATGAGCAGTTCTTC
CDR3: CASSIDLRSVSNEQFF

D: TRBD1
V: TRBV10-3
size: many
J: TRBJ2-2
DNA: TGTGCCATCAGAACCGGACAGGGTTCAAACGGGGAGCTGTTTTTT
CDR3: CAIRTGQGSNGELFF

D: .
V: TRBV6-4
size: few
J: TRBJ2-2
DNA: TGTGCCAGCAGTCGGACGGGGATCAGCGGGGAGCTGTTTTTT
CDR3: CASSRTGISGELFF

D: TRBD2
V: TRBV20-1
size: .
J: TRBJ2-3
DNA: TGCAGTGCTAGAGATCTCATGGCTAGCGGGGAGATCACAGATACGCAGTATTTT
CDR3: CSARDLMASGEITDTQYF

D: TRBD2
V: TRBV7-8
size: few
J: TRBJ2-1
DNA: TGTGCCAGCAGCTTAGCGGGCGGGAGAGGCTACAATGAGCAGTTCTTC
CDR3: CASSLAGGRGYNEQFF

D: .
V: TRBV28
size: few
J: TRBJ2-5
DNA: TGTGCCAGCAGTTTACTGGGGAGGAAAGAGACCCAGTACTTC
CDR3: CASSLLGRKETQYF

D: .
V: TRBV24-1
size: few
J: TRBJ2-1
DNA: TGTGCCACCAGTGCGGTGGGAGCGTACAACAATGAGCAGTTCTTC
CDR3: CATSAVGAYNNEQFF

D: .
V: TRBV4-3
size: many
J: TRBJ2-1
DNA: TGCGCCAGCAGCCAAGAATGGGACCTGGTTATGGATGAGCAGTTCTTC
CDR3: CASSQEWDLVMDEQFF

D: .
V: TRBV7-2
size: .
J: TRBJ2-7
DNA: TGTGCCAGCAGACGGCGGGGAAGCTACGAGCAGTACTTC
CDR3: CASRRRGSYEQYF

D: .
V: TRBV10-3
size: few
J: TRBJ2-3
DNA: TGTGCCATCAGCCCGGACATTTCCACAGATACGCAGTATTTT
CDR3: CAISPDISTDTQYF

D: TRBD1
V: TRBV29-1
size: few
J: TRBJ2-3
DNA: TGCAGCGGCGGACAGGGCGCAGATACGCAGTATTTT
CDR3: CSGGQGADTQYF

D: TRBD1
V: TRBV12-3/TRBV12-4
size: many
J: TRBJ1-1
DNA: TGTGCCAGCAGTGCAGGGACAGGGAGGGCGGAAGCTTTCTTT
CDR3: CASSAGTGRAEAFF

D: .
V: TRBV28
size: many
J: TRBJ1-2
DNA: TGTGCCAGCACCGTAGGGGGGGACTATGGCTACACCTTC
CDR3: CASTVGGDYGYTF

D: .
V: TRBV23-1
size: few
J: TRBJ2-7
DNA: TGCGCCAGCAGTCGTTTTTGTCGGTACTTC
CDR3: CASSRFCRYF

D: .
V: TRBV10-3
size: many
J: TRBJ2-1
DNA: TGTGCCATCAGTGAGTCGGGGGGAGCCGGATATGAGCAGTTCTTC
CDR3: CAISESGGAGYEQFF

D: .
V: TRBV21-1
size: many
J: TRBJ2-7
DNA: TGTGCCAGCAGCAAAGTGTGTACGGCCGCGTCCTCGTACGAGCAGTACTTC
CDR3: CASSKVCTAASSYEQYF

D: .
V: TRBV12-3/TRBV12-4
size: many
J: TRBJ2-1
DNA: TGTGCCAGCAGAGCATACAATGAGCAGTTCTTC
CDR3: CASRAYNEQFF

D: TRBD1
V: TRBV12-3/TRBV12-4
size: .
J: TRBJ2-6
DNA: TGTGCCAGCAGTCGGGACAGGACGTCTGGGGCCAACGTCCTGACTTTC
CDR3: CASSRDRTSGANVLTF

D: TRBD1
V: TRBV19
size: .
J: TRBJ2-3
DNA: TGTGCCAGCAGAGGACAGGGAGGATCAGATACGCAGTATTTT
CDR3: CASRGQGGSDTQYF

D: .
V: TRBV7-9
size: many
J: TRBJ2-7
DNA: TGTGCCAGCAGCCCCTTAGCGAACCCGTCCTACGAGCAGTACTTC
CDR3: CASSPLANPSYEQYF

D: .
V: TRBV3-1
size: .
J: TRBJ2-6
DNA: TGTGCCAGCAGCCAAGAGGTGGGCTGGGGGGCCAACGTCCTGACTTTC
CDR3: CASSQEVGWGANVLTF

D: TRBD1
V: TRBV29-1
size: many
J: TRBJ2-1
DNA: TGCAGCGTTGAACTGACAGGGGTTAACAATGAGCAGTTCTTC
CDR3: CSVELTGVNNEQFF

D: .
V: TRBV24-1
size: many
J: TRBJ2-4
DNA: TGTGCCACCAGTGATTTGGACATTCAGTACTTC
CDR3: CATSDLDIQYF

D: .
V: TRBV20-1
size: .
J: TRBJ2-3
DNA: TGCAGTGCTAGAGATCCCCGCCGTCCTAGCACAGATACGCAGTATTTT
CDR3: CSARDPRRPSTDTQYF

D: TRBD1
V: TRBV20-1
size: few
J: TRBJ2-7
DNA: TGCAGTGCAGAGCCCGGACAGGCAAGATTAACCCTCTCCTACGAGCAGTACTTC
CDR3: CSAEPGQARLTLSYEQYF

D: TRBD2
V: TRBV20-1
size: few
J: TRBJ2-1
DNA: TGCAGTGCTCCTTCTAGCGGGAGTTGGTACGAAGACAATGAGCAGTTCTTC
CDR3: CSAPSSGSWYEDNEQFF

D: TRBD2
V: TRBV7-7
size: many
J: TRBJ2-7
DNA: TGTGCTAGCAGTCCTGGACTAGGTGCCGAGCAGTACTTC
CDR3: CASSPGLGAEQYF

D: TRBD2
V: TRBV5-1
size: few
J: TRBJ2-3
DNA: TGCGCCAGCAGCCTGACTAGCGGGGGGGATACGCAGTATTTT
CDR3: CASSLTSGGDTQYF

D: .
V: TRBV14
size: .
J: TRBJ2-7
DNA: TGTGCCAGCAGCGCTTACCCGGGACTTCCGCGGGACGAGCAGTACTTC
CDR3: CASSAYPGLPRDEQYF

D: .
V: TRBV29-1
size: many
J: TRBJ2-6
DNA: TGCAGCGTTGAATCTGGCGCAGGTGGCAACGTCCTGACTTTC
CDR3: CSVESGAGGNVLTF

D: TRBD2
V: TRBV7-8
size: .
J: TRBJ2-3
DNA: TGTGCCAGCAGGGGAGTGGGGGAGGGGACAGATACGCAGTATTTT
CDR3: CASRGVGEGTDTQYF

D: .
V: TRBV5-5
size: many
J: TRBJ1-5
DNA: TGTGCCAGCAGCCCTACAAACTGGGGGCAGCCCCAGCATTTT
CDR3: CASSPTNWGQPQHF

D: .
V: TRBV12-3/TRBV12-4
size: few
J: TRBJ1-2
DNA: TGTGCCAGTCACTCCGGGGGTGGCTACACCTTC
CDR3: CASHSGGGYTF

D: TRBD2
V: TRBV28
size: few
J: TRBJ2-3
DNA: TGTGCCAGCAGTTGGGGACTAGGTGCCACAGATACGCAGTATTTT
CDR3: CASSWGLGATDTQYF

D: .
V: TRBV27
size: .
J: TRBJ2-7
DNA: TGTGCCAGCAGTCCTCTCGAGCCCGGCACCTACGAGCAGTACTTC
CDR3: CASSPLEPGTYEQYF

D: TRBD1
V: TRBV18
size: .
J: TRBJ2-7
DNA: TGTGCCAGCTCACCACGGACAGGGGAAGGGTCCTACGAGCAGTACTTC
CDR3: CASSPRTGEGSYEQYF

D: .
V: TRBV6-2/TRBV6-3
size: many
J: TRBJ2-7
DNA: TGTGCCAGCAGTTTAGCACGGAAATCCTACGAGCAGTACTTC
CDR3: CASSLARKSYEQYF

D: .
V: TRBV10-3
size: .
J: TRBJ2-2
DNA: TGTGCCATCAGTGAGTCAAAGCGGGACACCGGGGAGCTGTTTTTT
CDR3: CAISESKRDTGELFF

D: .
V: TRBV20-1
size: .
J: TRBJ2-2
DNA: TGCAGTGCAACTGGAGCAAGCGGGAACACCGGGGAGCTGTTTTTT
CDR3: CSATGASGNTGELFF